The 16 T cell receptor beta chains presented below share a single source sample, sequenced in a study of blood T cells in healthy people across ages. Sample-barcoded 5' priming and a J-beta primer mix drove a second PCR of roughly 6 to 12 cycles. TCRdb called the 5' RACE reads again in MiXCR, with one record for every CDR3 protein. Here the sample spans some 1.1 million distinct CDR3 sequences, more than 30% being singletons. Source material: blood. The origin of the receptors is a young man in good health.

This clonotype turned up a few times. The chain has TRBV29-1 and TRBJ2-2; D gene unclear. Germline CDR1 reads SQVTM; CDR2 reads ANQGSEA. CDR3 length: 13 residues. The V end was cut by 3 bases, the J end by 2 bases, with 7 bases between. The CDR3 is CSVDSDNTGELFF. CDR3 in DNA: TGCAGCGTTGACAGCGACAACACCGGGGAGCTGTTTTTT.

This clonotype was detected a few times. This sequence joins TRBV14 and TRBJ2-7; D gene ambiguous. V was cut by 4 bases and J by 5 bases, with 12 bases left in between. Per germline, CDR1 SGHDN and CDR2 FVKESK. The CDR3 has 13 amino acids. CDR3 DNA sequence: TGTGCCAGCAGCCTCCTCTCGGTAAACGAGCAGTACTTC. As protein: CASSLLSVNEQYF.

This chain uses TRBV4-3 with TRBJ2-1; possible D gene TRBD1, 5 bases. The germline V gene has CDR1 LGHNA and CDR2 YSLEER. The V gene lost 4 bases and the J gene lost 6 bases, with 16 bases spanning the gap. The CDR3 spans 15 residues. The CDR3 reads CASSLRAEIGNEQFF. In nucleotides, the CDR3 is TGCGCCAGCAGCCTCAGGGCCGAGATCGGCAATGAGCAGTTCTTC.

This clonotype was picked up a small number of times. This sequence joins TRBV20-1 and TRBJ2-7, with unresolved D. V lost 0 bases and J lost 4, with 16 bases in between. Germline-derived CDR1 and CDR2 are DFQATT and SNEGSKA (reference sequence). The CDR3 sequence is 15 residues long. CDR3 in amino acids: CSARDSYRHAYEQYF. The CDR3 DNA sequence: TGCAGTGCTAGAGATAGTTATCGACACGCTTACGAGCAGTACTTC.

This clonotype has ten or more counts. The rearrangement joins TRBV20-1 to TRBJ2-1; 8 bases agree with TRBD1. After removal of 4 bases from V and 1 base from J, the junction contained 12 bases not matched to a gene. Germline V gives CDR1 DFQATT, CDR2 SNEGSKA (reference sequence). This CDR3 contains 17 residues. The CDR3 DNA reads as TGCAGTGCTAAATACGGACAGGGAATGGGATCCTACAATGAGCAGTTCTTC. This translates into CSAKYGQGMGSYNEQFF.

This chain links TRBV6-5 with TRBJ1-1; D gene unclear. This CDR3 spans 12 amino acids. Trimming left V 2 bases short and J 7 bases short, with 8 bases between. Germline CDR1 MNHEY, CDR2 SVGAGI. In nucleotides, the CDR3 is TGTGCCAGCAGTTACAACGGGCGTGAAGCTTTCTTT. It yields the protein CASSYNGREAFF.

The chain recombines TRBV5-6 with TRBJ1-1, with D tentatively TRBD1 (6 bases). This CDR3 is built from 15 residues. Germline CDR1 and CDR2: SGHDT and YYEEEE. V shed 0 bases and J shed 2 bases, with 11 bases lying between them. The CDR3 nucleotides read TGTGCCAGCAGCTTGGGACAGGTACCTAACACTGAAGCTTTCTTT. This sequence encodes CASSLGQVPNTEAFF.

This clonotype came up a few times. The rearrangement joins TRBV4-2 to TRBJ2-4; the D is unclear. The CDR3 loop spans 13 amino acids. The V end lost 0 bases, the J end lost 5 bases, and 5 bases lay between the germline ends. Germline loops: CDR1 LGHNA, CDR2 YNFKEQ. CDR3 region: CASSQESQNIQYF. The CDR3 nucleotides are TGTGCCAGCAGCCAAGAGTCCCAAAACATTCAGTACTTC.

This clonotype was recorded a few times. The chain recombines TRBV28 with TRBJ2-5; D is undetermined. The germline CDR1 and CDR2 sequences are MDHEN and SYDVKM. V lost 3 bases to trimming and J lost 5 bases, with 19 bases between them. This CDR3 has 16 amino acids. CDR3 residues: CASSFALTPGRETQYF. CDR3 coding DNA: TGTGCCAGCAGTTTCGCCCTCACGCCAGGCCGGGAGACCCAGTACTTC.

This clonotype was counted a few times. The rearrangement joins TRBV9 to TRBJ2-3; no reliable D call. Looked up from germline, CDR1 is SGDLS and CDR2 is YYNGEE. V was cut by 3 bases and J by 4 bases, with 9 bases left in between. The CDR3 spans 13 residues. The CDR3 nucleotides are TGTGCCAGCAGCGGGTCTAGGGCAGATACGCAGTATTTT. It is translated as CASSGSRADTQYF. The full variable domain, completed using reference TRBV9 and TRBJ2-3, is DSGVTQTPKHLITATGQRVTLRCSPRSGDLSVYWYQQSLDQGLQFLIQYYNGEERAKGNILERFSAQQFPDLHSELNLSSLELGDSALYFCASSGSRADTQYFGPGTRLTVL.

This sequence joins TRBV11-2 and TRBJ2-3; D may correspond to TRBD1 or TRBD2 (5 bases each). The CDR3 is 16 residues long. Trimming removed 1 base from V and 4 bases from J, with 15 bases in between. The V gene's germline CDR1 is SGHAT and CDR2 FQNNGV. CDR3 loop: CASSLAPGAVADTQYF. In DNA form, the CDR3 reads TGTGCCAGCAGCTTAGCCCCCGGGGCCGTCGCAGATACGCAGTATTTT. Drawing the rest from reference TRBV11-2 and TRBJ2-3, the complete variable domain is EAGVAQSPRYKIIEKRQSVAFWCNPISGHATLYWYQQILGQGPKLLIQFQNNGVVDDSQLPKDRFSAERLKGVDSTLKIQPAKLEDSAVYLCASSLAPGAVADTQYFGPGTRLTVL.

The chain uses TRBV7-9 and TRBJ1-5; the match to TRBD1 covers 7 bases. Germline V gene data show CDR1 as SEHNR and CDR2 as FQNEAQ (reference sequence). The CDR3 covers 14 residues. V shed 5 bases, J shed 4 bases, and the junction held 5 bases outside the gene matches. For the CDR3, the DNA is TGTGCCAGCAGCACGACGACAGGGAATCAGCCCCAGCATTTT. It translates to CASSTTTGNQPQHF.

This clonotype was seen only a few times. The chain combines TRBV18 with TRBJ2-3; D possibly corresponds to TRBD2 (6 bases). The germline V and J ends were trimmed by 0 bases and 3 bases, with 10 bases remaining between them. This CDR3 comprises 15 residues. Germline V gene sequence: CDR1 KGHSH, CDR2 LQKENI. CDR3 sequence: CASSPPAGTTDTQYF. The CDR3 DNA sequence: TGTGCCAGCTCACCACCGGCTGGGACTACAGATACGCAGTATTTT.

The J gene is TRBJ2-1, the V gene TRBV19; 10 positions match TRBD1. CDR1 is LNHDA, CDR2 SQIVND, per germline (reference sequence). After removal of 2 bases from V and 8 bases from J, the junction contained 6 bases not matched to a gene. The CDR3 sequence is 15 residues long. CDR3 protein: CASSIRDRGIDEQFF. In DNA form, the CDR3 reads TGTGCCAGTAGTATAAGGGACAGGGGTATCGATGAGCAGTTCTTC.

This clonotype has just a few counts. The rearrangement joins TRBV20-1 to TRBJ1-5, with D perhaps TRBD1 (5 bases). Deletions cut 0 bases from V and 6 bases from J, with 12 bases between. CDR3 length: 14 amino acids. Germline-derived CDR1 and CDR2 are DFQATT and SNEGSKA (reference sequence). CDR3 sequence (DNA): TGCAGTGCTAGAGATCAGGGCGGTCCTCAGCCCCAGCATTTT. Its translation: CSARDQGGPQPQHF.

V usage is TRBV7-9 and J usage is TRBJ1-4, with D tentatively TRBD1 (6 bases). The CDR3 runs to 18 residues. Between the trimmed V and J ends, which lost 4 bases and 7 bases, there was a span of 25 bases. Germline CDR1 SEHNR, CDR2 FQNEAQ (reference sequence). Here the CDR3 reads CASSSSEGGRVRPEKLFF. CDR3 DNA: TGTGCCAGCAGCTCATCGGAGGGGGGCCGAGTTCGACCTGAAAAACTGTTTTTT.